This TCR beta chain was found in a study of T cells in Graves' hyperthyroidism and ophthalmopathy (dated by TCRdb to between 2018 and 2021). Concerning the study at large: Peripheral blood was sampled at the time of initial diagnosis, prior to any treatment. The paper describes TCR Vbeta CDR3 sequencing of 135 peripheral blood samples, made up of around 41 ophthalmopathy patients, over 70 hyperthyroidism patients and roughly 17 progressor patients. In more than five Graves' hyperthyroidism patients, the study also compared T-cell repertoires from thyroid tissue with T-cell repertoires from blood. Once sampling was done, hyperthyroidism patients were given methimazole at a starting dose of 30 mg daily, whereas ophthalmopathy patients were given high-dose intravenous methylprednisolone. The approximately 100 discovery patients were divided at random into training and test sets in a 7:3 ratio. To identify distinguishing TCR V-J signatures, a discovery cohort of 90 to 100 patients was used, comprising roughly 45 with Graves' ophthalmopathy and around 57 with stable Graves' hyperthyroidism. An independent validation cohort of under 20 hyperthyroidism patients and roughly 16 patients who later progressed to ophthalmopathy tested prospective prediction of ophthalmopathy. Here is what the overall study found, with its caveats: No statistical method was used to fix the sample size in advance, and group allocation was not hidden from the investigators. Most expanded thyroid clonotypes (frequency above 0.001) were also detected in blood, suggesting blood repertoires may reflect thyroid immune responses. During validation, the model predicted progression to ophthalmopathy a median of around six months ahead of onset, with approximately 70% sensitivity and 72% to 85% specificity. A 13 V-J signature model separated ophthalmopathy from stable hyperthyroidism, with 87.88% sensitivity and roughly 84% specificity in cross-validation and 80%/75% in testing.

Spanning cysteine to phenylalanine, the CDR3 consists of 15 amino acids. Solely the CDR3 DNA is kept, with 45 bases framed from the first base. CDR1 and CDR2 were assigned from the germline V gene as MDHEN and SYDVKM. V has 6 bases trimmed and J has 5 bases trimmed; junction bases matching no gene number 6. This clonotype was observed a few times. Its antigen target is currently unknown. The record has no base qualities; no much larger clone is one base away. Amplification of TCR beta CDR3 regions was carried out from RNA transcripts. The TCR CDR3 was subjected to a first round of RT-PCR using the HTBI primer set and the Qiagen OneStep RT-PCR kit. The libraries were constructed in a second round of multiplex PCR and then size-selected and purified. The libraries were sequenced on an Illumina HiSeq2000 using paired-end 100 bp reads. As for the authors' bioinformatics: Raw data were processed with SOAPnuke, discarding reads with adapters, uncalled bases, mean Phred below 15, or no exact constant-primer or identifier match. COPE v1.2.5 was used to merge the high-quality paired reads, and each unique nucleotide sequence was defined as a clonotype. Clonotypes were aligned to IMGT TRBV, TRBD and TRBJ reference segments using MiTCR v1.1. The analysis included only V-J combinations with a frequency above 0.0001, which together covered 99% to 99.2% of the repertoires. A TCS score was defined as the ratio of F50 (clonal expansion) to E x V (chaos), with BLOSUM62-based TCRdist applied between CDR3 peptides within each V-J. Welch's t-statistics and random forest reduced roughly 530 V-J features to roughly 13, which were used in a naive Bayes classifier (R e1071). TCRdb redid the processing of the public reads, applying fastp at Q25 and MiXCR, and retained in-frame beta chains. All rows with the same CDR3 protein become a single entry with the most common DNA and genes. In this record, the V and J calls reflect TCRdb's handling and not the investigators' own analysis. This sample lists hundreds of thousands of distinct CDR3 sequences; around 15% were detected once. Roughly 18% of the sample is in the top ten clones.

Stable Graves' hyperthyroidism was defined as the absence of progression to ophthalmopathy over 18 months of follow-up. Hyperthyroidism patients were newly diagnosed, with disease duration under 2 months, and aged 18 to 65 years. The study excluded patients with uncontrolled infections, other autoimmune diseases, pregnancy or lactation. Diagnoses were based on clinical symptoms, serum thyroxine and TRAb, thyroid ultrasound and orbital computed tomography. Ficoll-Paque density gradient centrifugation was used to isolate PBMCs from about 9.4 ml of fresh peripheral blood. Trizol reagent was used to extract total RNA, and RNA quality was then checked on an Agilent 2100 Bioanalyzer.

The specimen was blood. This TCR came from a woman aged 18-29 years with Graves' hyperthyroidism. The receptor chain draws on TRBV28 and TRBJ1-6, with 8 bases matching TRBD1. CDR3 region: CASRPTGAHNSPLHF. The nucleotide sequence reads TGTGCCAGCAGGCCGACAGGGGCGCATAATTCACCCCTCCACTTT. Supplemented by the reference TRBV28 and TRBJ1-6 proteins around the CDR3, the complete variable domain is DVKVTQSSRYLVKRTGEKVFLECVQDMDHENMFWYRQDPGLGLRLIYFSYDVKMKEKGDIPEGYSVSREKKERFSLILESASTNQTSMYLCASRPTGAHNSPLHFGNGTRLTVT.